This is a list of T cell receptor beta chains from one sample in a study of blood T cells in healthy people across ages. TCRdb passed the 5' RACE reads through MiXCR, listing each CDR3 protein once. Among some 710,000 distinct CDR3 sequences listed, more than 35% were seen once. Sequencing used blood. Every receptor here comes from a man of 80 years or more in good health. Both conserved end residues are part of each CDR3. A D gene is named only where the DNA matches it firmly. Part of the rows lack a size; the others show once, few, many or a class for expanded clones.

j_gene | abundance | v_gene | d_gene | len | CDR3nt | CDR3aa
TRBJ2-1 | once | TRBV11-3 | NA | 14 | TGTGCCCGCAGCTCGGGGAGCTCCTACAATGAGCAGTTCTTC | CARSSGSSYNEQFF
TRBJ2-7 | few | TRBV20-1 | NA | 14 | TGCAGTTCCGATGCCTCTAACTCCTACAATGAGCAGTACTTC | CSSDASNSYNEQYF
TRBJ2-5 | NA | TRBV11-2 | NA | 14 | TGTGCCAGCAGTTACGCAGTGACCCAAGAGACCCAGTACTTC | CASSYAVTQETQYF
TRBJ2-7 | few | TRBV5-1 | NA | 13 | TGCGCCAGCAGCCCCTGGAGCGGGTACGAGCAGTACTTC | CASSPWSGYEQYF
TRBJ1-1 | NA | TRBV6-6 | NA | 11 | TGTGCCAGCAGTAAAAAGGCTGAAGCTTTCTTT | CASSKKAEAFF
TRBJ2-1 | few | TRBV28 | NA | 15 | TGTGCCAGCAGTTTTCCGGGGTTCGCCTACAATGAGCAGTTCTTC | CASSFPGFAYNEQFF
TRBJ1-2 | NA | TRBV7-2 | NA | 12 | TGTGCCAGCAGCTTATTGCGCTCTGGCTACACCTTC | CASSLLRSGYTF
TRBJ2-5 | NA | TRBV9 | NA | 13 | TGTGCCAGCAACGTCCTCAAGTGGGGTGAGCAGTACTTC | CASNVLKWGEQYF
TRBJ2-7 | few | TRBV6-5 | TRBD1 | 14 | TGTGCCAGCGACCCAGGGGGCGGCTCCTACGAGCAGTACTTC | CASDPGGGSYEQYF
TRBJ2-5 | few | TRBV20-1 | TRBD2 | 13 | TGCAGTGGACATCCGGGAGGGCAGGAGACCCAGTACTTC | CSGHPGGQETQYF
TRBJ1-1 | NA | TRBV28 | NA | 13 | TGTGCCAGCAGATACCTCCGGAACACTGAAGCTTTCTTT | CASRYLRNTEAFF
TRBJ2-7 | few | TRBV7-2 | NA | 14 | TGTGCCAGCAGCTTAGGGTTACCCCCCTACGAGCAGTACTTC | CASSLGLPPYEQYF
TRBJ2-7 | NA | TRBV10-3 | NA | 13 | TGTGCCACGGGGGTCCCGGGATTGGACGAGCAGTACTTC | CATGVPGLDEQYF
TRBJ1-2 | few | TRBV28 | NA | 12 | TGTGCCAGCAGTTTGATGAGTTGGGGCTACACCTTC | CASSLMSWGYTF
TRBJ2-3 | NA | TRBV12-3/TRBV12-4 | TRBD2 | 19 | TGTGCCAGCAGTCCCTGGACTAGCGGGAGTGGGTCGGGCACAGATACGCAGTATTTT | CASSPWTSGSGSGTDTQYF
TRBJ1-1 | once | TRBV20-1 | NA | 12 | TGCAGTACTCCATCAGGGCTACGGTCAGCTTTCTTT | CSTPSGLRSAFF
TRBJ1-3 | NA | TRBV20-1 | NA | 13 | TGCAGTGCTAGAATGGGGGTTGGAAACACCATATATTTT | CSARMGVGNTIYF
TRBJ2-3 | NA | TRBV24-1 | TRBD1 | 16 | TGCGCCACCAGTGACCTGGACAGGACCAGCACAGATACGCAGTATTTT | CATSDLDRTSTDTQYF
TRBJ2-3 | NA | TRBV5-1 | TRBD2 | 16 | TGCGCCAGCAGCTTTCCGACTAGCGGGAGTGCAGATACGCAGTATTTT | CASSFPTSGSADTQYF
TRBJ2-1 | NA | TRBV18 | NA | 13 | TGTGCCAGCTCACCAATGACGGGCGTTGAGCAGTTCTTC | CASSPMTGVEQFF
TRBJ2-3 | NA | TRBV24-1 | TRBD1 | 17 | TGTGCCACCAGTGATGACAGGGTTTTGAAGATTACAGATAGGCAGTATTTT | CATSDDRVLKITDRQYF
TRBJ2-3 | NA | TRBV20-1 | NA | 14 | TGCAGTACTCTTTCTATGGCCGGGGCAGATACGCAGTATTTT | CSTLSMAGADTQYF
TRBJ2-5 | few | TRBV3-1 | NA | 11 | TGTGCCAGCAGCAACAAAGAGACCCAGTACTTC | CASSNKETQYF
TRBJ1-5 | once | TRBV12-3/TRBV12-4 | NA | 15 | TGTGCCAGCAGATCACCCGGGGGAAGCAATCAGCCCCAGCATTTT | CASRSPGGSNQPQHF
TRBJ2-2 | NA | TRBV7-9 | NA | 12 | TGTTCCAGCAGCTTAGTGACCGGGGAGCTGTTTTTT | CSSSLVTGELFF
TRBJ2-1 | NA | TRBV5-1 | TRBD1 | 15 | TGCGCCAGCAGCCCAATTGGACAGGCCGGCAATGAGCAGTTCTTC | CASSPIGQAGNEQFF
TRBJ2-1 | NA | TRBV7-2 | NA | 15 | TGTGCCAGCAGCGACGTACTAAGCTCCTACAATGAGCAGTTCTTC | CASSDVLSSYNEQFF
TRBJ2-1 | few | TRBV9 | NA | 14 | TGTGCCAGCAGCGTAGACGGCACGCGGGATGAGCAGTTCTTC | CASSVDGTRDEQFF
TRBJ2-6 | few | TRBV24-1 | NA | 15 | TGTGCCACCAGTGATTGGGGCTCTGGGGCCAACGTCCTGACTTTC | CATSDWGSGANVLTF
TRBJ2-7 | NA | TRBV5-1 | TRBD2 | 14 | TGCGCCAGCAGCTCCCGGGACTATCCCTACGAGCAGTACTTC | CASSSRDYPYEQYF
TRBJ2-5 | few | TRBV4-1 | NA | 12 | TGCGCCAGCAGCCAACGGGGGGAGACCCAGTACTTC | CASSQRGETQYF
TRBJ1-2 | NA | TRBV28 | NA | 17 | TGTGCCAGCAGTTTTAGAACCCGACAAGTAGCTAACTATGGCTACACCTTC | CASSFRTRQVANYGYTF
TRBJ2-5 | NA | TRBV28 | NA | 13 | TGTGCCACCCTTTCGGGGTATAACAATGAGCAGTACTTC | CATLSGYNNEQYF
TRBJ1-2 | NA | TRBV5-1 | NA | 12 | TGCGCCAGCGGCGGGGGGAACTATGGCTACACCTTC | CASGGGNYGYTF
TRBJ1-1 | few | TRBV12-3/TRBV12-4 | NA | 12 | TGTGCCAGCGGACGCACCCCCGGTGAAGCTTTCTTT | CASGRTPGEAFF
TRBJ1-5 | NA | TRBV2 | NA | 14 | TGTGCCAGCACCCGGGACTATAGCAATCAGCCCCAGCATTTT | CASTRDYSNQPQHF
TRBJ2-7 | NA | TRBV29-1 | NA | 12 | TGCAGCGTCGCGGGATCCTCCTACGAGCAGTACTTC | CSVAGSSYEQYF
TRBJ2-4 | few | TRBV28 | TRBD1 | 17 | TGTGCCAGCAGTTTAATGGGGGACAGTAGAGCCAAAAACATTCAGTACTTC | CASSLMGDSRAKNIQYF
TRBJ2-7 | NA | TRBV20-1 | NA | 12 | TGCAGTGCTAGAGATGTGACCTTCGAGCAGTACTTC | CSARDVTFEQYF
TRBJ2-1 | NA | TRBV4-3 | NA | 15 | TGCGCCAGCAGCCCCCGGAAATGGGGAGATTCTGAGCAGTTCTTC | CASSPRKWGDSEQFF
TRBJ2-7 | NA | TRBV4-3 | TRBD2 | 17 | TGCGCCAGCAGCCAAGACGGCGGCGGGGGAAGCTCCTACGAGCAGTACTTC | CASSQDGGGGSSYEQYF
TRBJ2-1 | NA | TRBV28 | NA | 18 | TGTGCCAGCATAGGGGATCTGGGGGCGATAGGGGCCTACAATGAGCAGTTCTTC | CASIGDLGAIGAYNEQFF
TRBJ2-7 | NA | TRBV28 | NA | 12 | TGTGCCAGCAGGGTTCAGAACTACGAGCAGTACTTC | CASRVQNYEQYF
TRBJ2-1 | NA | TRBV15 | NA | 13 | TGTGCCACCAGCAGAGATTTAGCGGAGACCCAGTTCTTC | CATSRDLAETQFF
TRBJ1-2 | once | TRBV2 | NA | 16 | TGTGCCAGCAGTGAATTATCCGCGAGTCCGTGGGATGGCTACACCTTC | CASSELSASPWDGYTF